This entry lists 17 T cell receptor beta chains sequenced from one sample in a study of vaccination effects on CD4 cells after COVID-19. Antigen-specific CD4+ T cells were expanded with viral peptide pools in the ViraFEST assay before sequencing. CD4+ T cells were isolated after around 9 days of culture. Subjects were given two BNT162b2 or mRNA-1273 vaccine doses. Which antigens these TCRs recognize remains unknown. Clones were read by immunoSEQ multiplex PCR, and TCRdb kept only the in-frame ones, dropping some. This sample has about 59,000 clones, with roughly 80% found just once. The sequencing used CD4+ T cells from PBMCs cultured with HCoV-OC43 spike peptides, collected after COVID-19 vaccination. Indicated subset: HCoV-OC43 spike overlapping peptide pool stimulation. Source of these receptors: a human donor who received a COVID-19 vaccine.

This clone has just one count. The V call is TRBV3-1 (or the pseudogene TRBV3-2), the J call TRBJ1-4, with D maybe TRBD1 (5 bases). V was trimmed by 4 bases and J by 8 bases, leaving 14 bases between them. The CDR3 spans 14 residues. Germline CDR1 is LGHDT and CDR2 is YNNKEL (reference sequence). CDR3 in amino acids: CASSPPGPREKLFF. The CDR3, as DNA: TGTGCCAGCAGCCCACCGGGACCCAGGGAAAAACTGTTTTTT.

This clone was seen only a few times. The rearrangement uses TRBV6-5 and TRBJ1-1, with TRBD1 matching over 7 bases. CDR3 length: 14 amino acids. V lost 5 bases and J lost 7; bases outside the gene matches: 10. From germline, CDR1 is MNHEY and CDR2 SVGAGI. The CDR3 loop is CASSPQTGFGEAFF. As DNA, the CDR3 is TGTGCCAGCAGTCCACAGACAGGGTTTGGTGAAGCTTTCTTT.

In DNA, the CDR3 is TGTGCCAGCAGCTCCCAGACAGGGGTATACGAAAAACTGTTTTTT. Translated: CASSSQTGVYEKLFF. The rearrangement joins TRBV7-2 to TRBJ1-4; 8 bases line up with TRBD1. The CDR3 has 15 residues. The ends lost 4 bases at V and 8 bases at J; junction bases unmatched: 9. Per the germline V gene, CDR1 is SGHTA and CDR2 is FQGNSA. Based on the CDR3 plus reference TRBV7-2 and TRBJ1-4, the full variable domain is GAGVSQSPSNKVTEKGKDVELRCDPISGHTALYWYRQSLGQGLEFLIYFQGNSAPDKSGLPSDRFSAERTGGSVSTLTIQRTQQEDSAVYLCASSSQTGVYEKLFFGSGTQLSVL.

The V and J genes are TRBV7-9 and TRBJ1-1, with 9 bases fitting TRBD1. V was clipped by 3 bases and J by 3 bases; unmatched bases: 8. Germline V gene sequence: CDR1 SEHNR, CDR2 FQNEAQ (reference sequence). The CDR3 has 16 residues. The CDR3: CASSFIADRGDTEAFF. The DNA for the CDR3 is TGTGCCAGCAGCTTCATCGCGGACAGGGGTGACACTGAAGCTTTCTTT.

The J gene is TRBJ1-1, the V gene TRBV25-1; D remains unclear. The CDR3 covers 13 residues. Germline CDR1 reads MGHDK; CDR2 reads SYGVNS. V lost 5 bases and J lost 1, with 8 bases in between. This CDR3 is CASSKGTNTEAFF. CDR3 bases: TGTGCCAGCAGTAAGGGCACGAACACTGAAGCTTTCTTT.

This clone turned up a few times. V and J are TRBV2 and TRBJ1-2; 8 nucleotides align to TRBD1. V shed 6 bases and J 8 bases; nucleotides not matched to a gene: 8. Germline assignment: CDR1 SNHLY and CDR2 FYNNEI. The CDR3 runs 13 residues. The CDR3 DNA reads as TGTGCCAGCAGCGGACAGGGAGGGAACGGCTACACCTTC. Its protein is CASSGQGGNGYTF. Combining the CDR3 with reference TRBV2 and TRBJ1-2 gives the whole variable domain EPEVTQTPSHQVTQMGQEVILRCVPISNHLYFYWYRQILGQKVEFLVSFYNNEISEKSEIFDDQFSVERPDGSNFTLKIRSTKLEDSAMYFCASSGQGGNGYTFGSGTRLTVV.

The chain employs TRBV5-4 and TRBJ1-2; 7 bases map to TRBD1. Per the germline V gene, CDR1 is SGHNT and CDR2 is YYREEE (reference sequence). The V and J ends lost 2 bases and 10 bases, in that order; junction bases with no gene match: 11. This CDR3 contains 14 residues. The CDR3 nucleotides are TGTGCCAGCAGCTTACCGGGACAGAATTTCGTCTACACCTTC. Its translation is CASSLPGQNFVYTF. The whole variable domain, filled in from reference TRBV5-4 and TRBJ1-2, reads ETGVTQSPTHLIKTRGQQVTLRCSSQSGHNTVSWYQQALGQGPQFIFQYYREEENGRGNFPPRFSGLQFPNYSSELNVNALELDDSALYLCASSLPGQNFVYTFGSGTRLTVV.

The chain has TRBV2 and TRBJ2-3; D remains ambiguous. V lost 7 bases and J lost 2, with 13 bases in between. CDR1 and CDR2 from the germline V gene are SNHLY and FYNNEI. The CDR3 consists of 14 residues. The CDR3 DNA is TGTGCCAGCATCGAAACCCGTACCACAGATACGCAGTATTTT. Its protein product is CASIETRTTDTQYF.

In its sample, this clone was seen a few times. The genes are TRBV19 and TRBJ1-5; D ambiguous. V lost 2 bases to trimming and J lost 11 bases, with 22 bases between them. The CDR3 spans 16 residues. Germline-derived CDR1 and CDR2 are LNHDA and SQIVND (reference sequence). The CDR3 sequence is CASSIRASDADRSQHF. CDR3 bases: TGTGCCAGTAGTATACGGGCAAGCGACGCCGATAGGTCCCAGCATTTT.

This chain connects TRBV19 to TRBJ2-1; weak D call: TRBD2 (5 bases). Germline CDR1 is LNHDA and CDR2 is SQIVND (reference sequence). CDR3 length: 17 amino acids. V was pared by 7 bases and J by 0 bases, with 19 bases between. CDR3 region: CASTSGYSLSSYNEQFF. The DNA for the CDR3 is TGTGCCAGTACCTCGGGGTACAGTCTTAGCTCCTACAATGAGCAGTTCTTC.

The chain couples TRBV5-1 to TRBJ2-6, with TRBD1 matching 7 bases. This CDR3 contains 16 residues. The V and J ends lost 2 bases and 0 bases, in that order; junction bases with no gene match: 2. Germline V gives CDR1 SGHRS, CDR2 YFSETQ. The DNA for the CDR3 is TGCGCCAGCAGCTTACAGGGGCCCTCTGGGGCCAACGTCCTGACTTTC. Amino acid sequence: CASSLQGPSGANVLTF.

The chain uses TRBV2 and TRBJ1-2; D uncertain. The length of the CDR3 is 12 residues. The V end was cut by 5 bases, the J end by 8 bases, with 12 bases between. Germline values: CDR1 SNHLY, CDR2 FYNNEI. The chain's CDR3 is CASSSSGPGYTF. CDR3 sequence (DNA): TGTGCCAGCAGTTCGTCCGGGCCGGGCTACACCTTC. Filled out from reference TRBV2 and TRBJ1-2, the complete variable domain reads EPEVTQTPSHQVTQMGQEVILRCVPISNHLYFYWYRQILGQKVEFLVSFYNNEISEKSEIFDDQFSVERPDGSNFTLKIRSTKLEDSAMYFCASSSSGPGYTFGSGTRLTVV.

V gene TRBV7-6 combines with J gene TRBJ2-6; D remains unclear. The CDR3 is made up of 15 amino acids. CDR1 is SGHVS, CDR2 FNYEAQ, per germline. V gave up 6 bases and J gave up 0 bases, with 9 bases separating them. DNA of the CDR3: TGTGCCAGCAGTCGAACACTCTCTGGGGCCAACGTCCTGACTTTC. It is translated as CASSRTLSGANVLTF.

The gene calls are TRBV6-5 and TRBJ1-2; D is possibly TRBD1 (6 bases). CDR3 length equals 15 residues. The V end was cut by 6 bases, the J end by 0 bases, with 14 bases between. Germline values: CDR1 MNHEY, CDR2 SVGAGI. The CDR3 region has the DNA TGTGCCAGCAGACAGGGTTATAACACTAACTATGGCTACACCTTC. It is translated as CASRQGYNTNYGYTF.

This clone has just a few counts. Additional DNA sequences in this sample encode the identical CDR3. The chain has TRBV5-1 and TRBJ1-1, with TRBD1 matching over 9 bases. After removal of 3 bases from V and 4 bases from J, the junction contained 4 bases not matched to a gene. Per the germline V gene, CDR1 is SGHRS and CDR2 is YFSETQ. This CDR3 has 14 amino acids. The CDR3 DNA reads TGCGCCAGCAGCTCCAGACAGGGGGGCACTGAAGCTTTCTTT. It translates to CASSSRQGGTEAFF.

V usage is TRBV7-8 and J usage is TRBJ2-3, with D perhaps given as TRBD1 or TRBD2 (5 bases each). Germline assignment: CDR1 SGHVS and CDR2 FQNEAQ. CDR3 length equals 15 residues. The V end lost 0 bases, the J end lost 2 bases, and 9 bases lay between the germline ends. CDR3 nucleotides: TGTGCCAGCAGCTTAGCGGGACCCCTCACAGATACGCAGTATTTT. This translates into CASSLAGPLTDTQYF.

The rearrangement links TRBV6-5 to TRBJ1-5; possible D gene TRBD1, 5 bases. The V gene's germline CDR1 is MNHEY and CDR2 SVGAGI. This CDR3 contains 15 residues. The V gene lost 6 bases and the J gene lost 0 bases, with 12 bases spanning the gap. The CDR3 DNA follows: TGTGCCAGCAGACTTGACAGTTCTAGCAATCAGCCCCAGCATTTT. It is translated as CASRLDSSSNQPQHF.